The 4 T cell receptor beta chains below were found in one sample sequenced in a study of molecular identifiers for immune sequencing clone quantification. MiXCR, run by TCRdb on the PCR reads, gives a single entry per CDR3 protein. Among some 65,000 distinct CDR3 sequences listed, less than 20% were seen once. Sequences were obtained from naive CD8+ T cells from blood, with Jurkat cell RNA spiked in. The subset: FACS-sorted CD8+CD4-CCR7+CD45RA+ naive T cells. The source is a human donor in good health. Some libraries in this study had Jurkat cell RNA spiked in.

This clonotype has at least ten counts. V gene TRBV27 combines with J gene TRBJ2-3; no firm D call. The CDR3 spans 13 residues. Trimming shortened V by 2 bases and J by 5 bases, and 8 bases separated the two germline ends. Germline CDR1 and CDR2: MNHEY and SMNVEV (reference sequence). CDR3 loop: CASSLVGVDTQYF. CDR3 in DNA: TGTGCCAGCAGTTTAGTGGGCGTAGATACGCAGTATTTT.

Comment on this clonotype: At one of its ends the junction is not consistent with the germline gene, which may arise from a read error. The chain combines TRBV5-1 with TRBJ2-7; 8 positions agree with TRBD2. The CDR3 has 13 residues. CDR1 SGHRS and CDR2 YFSETQ come from the germline V gene. The CDR3 DNA reads TGCGCCAGCACTGCTAGCGGGTCCTACGAGCAGCACTTC. It codes for CASTASGSYEQHF. Complete variable domain (other parts from reference TRBV5-1 and TRBJ2-7): KAGVTQTPRYLIKTRGQQVTLSCSPISGHRSVSWYQQTPGQGLQFLFEYFSETQRNKGNFPGRFSGRQFSNSRSEMNVSTLELGDSALYLCASTASGSYEQHFGPGTRLTVT.

In its sample, this clonotype was seen a few times. This chain uses TRBV15 with TRBJ2-7; possible D gene TRBD2, 6 bases. Trimming removed 3 bases at V and 9 bases at J, with 21 bases between. This CDR3 is 15 amino acids long. Germline V gene sequence: CDR1 LNHNV, CDR2 YYDKDF (reference sequence). The CDR3 nucleotides are TGTGCCACCAGCAGCACTAGCTTTACTCGCTTCGTGCAGTACTTC. As protein: CATSSTSFTRFVQYF.

This clonotype was counted ten times or more. The chain combines TRBV4-3 with TRBJ2-7; no firm D call. V was pared by 3 bases and J by 0 bases, with 9 bases between. The CDR3 contains 14 residues. Germline values: CDR1 LGHNA, CDR2 YSLEER. The CDR3 DNA is TGCGCCAGCAGCCACGCGGTAGACTCCTACGAGCAGTACTTC. Translation: CASSHAVDSYEQYF.